This paragraph reports one T cell receptor (beta chain). Its specific antigen is unknown. No per-base quality is available; no much larger clone lies one base away. This sample was taken from a study of cytomegalovirus exposure and HLA in healthy donors (dated by TCRdb to 2016 to 2017). With respect to the entire study: According to an earlier analysis of 587 of the donors, about 179 million T cells yielded approximately 120 million unique TCR beta sequences and 276 Gb of sequence data. Roughly 300 gigabases of sequencing data and approximately 93 million unique TCR sequences were included in an early release covering several hundred HLA-typed donors. Of the roughly 400 genotyped donors, roughly 85% fell in the genetic ancestry cluster associated with self-reported Caucasian donors. The study aimed to test whether signatures of past pathogen exposure could be identified by cataloging public T cell receptors. The study profiled the T cell repertoires of hundreds of subjects by immunosequencing and related them to cytomegalovirus serostatus. Besides the first cohort of about 730 subjects, a separate validation cohort made up of 95 to 150 different subjects was used. High-throughput TCR immunosequencing, statistical association of individual TCRs with disease status, and machine learning were combined to predict cytomegalovirus infection status. A later analysis re-examined previously published TCR beta repertoires from around 670 donors and added high-resolution HLA genotyping to investigate patterns of TCR occurrence. Rather than using new phenotypic data, the later analysis identified candidate immune exposures from TCR beta sequences and from how often those sequences occurred across donors. An earlier analysis of roughly 600 of the donors used high-throughput TCR beta sequencing to judge whether each TCR beta V gene segment behaved as functional or pseudogenic. Donor age, sex, ethnicity and CMV serostatus were compiled alongside the repertoire data. A later genetic analysis used genome-wide SNP genotypes for about 60% of the roughly 700 donors, treating that subset as a discovery cohort. All discovery cohort repertoires had been generated on a single sequencing platform. HLA typing included class I and class II loci at four-digit resolution. Typing coverage differed by locus: A, B, C, DRB1 and DQB1 were typed in about 620-640 donors, DQA1 in 500 to 550, DPA1 in 600 to 610, and DPB1 in 450 to 480. Because of strong linkage in the cohort, roughly five DR-DQ haplotypes were treated as single units for association and clustering. Among approximately 370 genotyped donors of the cohort, an average of roughly 230,000 unique TCR beta nucleotide sequences was sequenced per donor, of which 15% to 20% were non-productive. General findings and caveats noted by the study authors: Three of the identified cytomegalovirus-associated TCR beta chains were confirmed in vitro to be specific for cytomegalovirus antigens. Because counts were too low, approximately 15 rarely observed V segments, including chromosome 9 orphons, were excluded from the earlier analysis of several hundred of the donors. In a later analysis, TCR association rates were found to vary across HLA loci, with the most associated TCRs seen for DRB1 alleles and the fewest for HLA-C alleles. Because HLA typing was unavailable for some donors at each locus, only the typed subset was used in association tests. Sequencing depth was assumed to be roughly uniform across donors in the presence/absence analyses, though that assumption may not hold. For the cohort, immune exposure information was limited to CMV serostatus. When HLA alleles, especially DR and DQ, strongly co-occurred, attributing TCR associations to individual alleles was difficult. A later analysis found that most CMV-associated TCR beta chains appeared HLA-restricted, with HLA associations seemingly driven largely by CMV exposure. A later analysis found that HLA-associated TCR beta chains were more clonally expanded and had lower generation probabilities than equally common non-associated chains. A cluster of highly shared sequence variants was judged likely to be a technical artifact of the sequencing pipeline. Correlated functional status among segregating V segments might be attributable to linkage disequilibrium, but an unknown experimental factor could not be ruled out. The study gave a list of over 150 TCR beta chains associated with cytomegalovirus. Some IMGT-functional V segments, including TRBV6-2 and TRBV6-3, could not be told apart with the 87-base-pair reads, so those segments were excluded. In a later genetic analysis, a missense DCLRE1C variant was associated with V-gene and J-gene trimming of TCR beta chains, and the association was replicated in an independent cohort. According to the authors, the approach could potentially be generalized to other disease states and immunological phenotypes. A later analysis associated 16,951 TCR beta sequences with specific HLA alleles at a false discovery rate of 0.05. Cytomegalovirus status was reported to be diagnosed by the classifier with high specificity and sensitivity in both the original and validation cohorts. In an earlier analysis of about 540 of the donors, most TCR beta V segments were observed in productive rearrangements about 87% or about 30% of the time, broadly matching IMGT annotations. In this cohort, only TCR beta chains were sequenced, and detectable features were limited by the absence of alpha or paired-chain data. A further reported finding was that TCR beta sequences accurately predicted the HLA-A and HLA-B alleles for most subjects in the first cohort. According to a later analysis, parvovirus B19, influenza, CMV and Epstein-Barr virus appeared linked to several top co-occurrence clusters. According to a later genetic analysis, donors in an Asian-associated ancestry cluster had fewer N-insertions in productive TCRs than the approximately 650-donor mean. Most TCR sequences were seen in very few donors, while some public TCRs were found in many individuals.

The library was built by means of the immunoSEQ multiplex PCR assay. A mixture of 60 forward primers for TCR Vbeta segments and 13 reverse primers for TCR Jbeta segments was used in the multiplex PCR. The CDR3 region of rearranged TCR beta genes was amplified from genomic DNA with a multiplex PCR assay. Amplified TCR beta libraries were sequenced as 87-base-pair reads on the Illumina HiSeq System. The paper's data handling went like this. Across the 600 to 700 repertoires, a later analysis counted 75 million to 90 million unique TCR beta chains, around 11 million of which were shared by at least two donors. A nearest-neighbor algorithm error-corrected the raw reads and collapsed the reads into unique sequences, merging closely related sequences to remove PCR and sequencing errors. CDR3 sequences were aligned to IMGT reference sequences to assign V, D and J gene segments. Each retained sequence needed at least a six-nucleotide match to both a V gene segment and a J gene segment. Rearrangements were classified as productive when the CDR3 lacked stop codons and remained in frame with V and J, and all other rearrangements were classified as non-productive. Following IMGT convention, CDR3 was defined as the stretch from the second conserved V-encoded cysteine up to the conserved J-encoded phenylalanine. The earlier analysis of about 620 of the donors excluded sequences that lacked an unambiguous match to a single V gene segment. In an earlier analysis of roughly 600 of the donors, a V segment was called functional when productive rearrangements were above 56.7%, and segregating when the standard deviation between donors exceeded 5%. A statistical classification framework was built for diagnosing cytomegalovirus status from the catalog of TCR beta chain sequences. V and J gene assignment, in a later analysis, came from comparing TCR nucleotide sequences with IMGT/GENE-DB human TR gene sequences. Using the TCRdist pipeline, a later analysis assigned CDR3 sequences along with most-parsimonious VDJ recombination scenarios. In a later analysis, each TCR beta chain was defined by its CDR3 amino acid sequence together with its V-gene family, and reads lacking a unique V-gene family were excluded. A later analysis removed 600 or so highly shared, low-generation-probability nucleotide sequences to deal with suspected cross-contamination and a sequencing artifact. In a later analysis, a clonal expansion index for each public chain was calculated from normalized within-repertoire ranks of inferred template counts. In a later analysis, generation probabilities were computed using a VDJ recombination model fitted to out-of-frame rearrangements, and the results were checked against IGoR. Hypergeometric tests were used in a later analysis to score TCR-TCR, TCR-HLA and TCR-CMV co-occurrence, with a repertoire-size bias correction applied to the TCR pairs. False discovery rates were estimated in a later analysis by permuting HLA or CMV assignments 20 times. In a later analysis, co-occurring TCRs were grouped using DBSCAN, and TCRdist sequence similarity was added for clustering within HLA-allele-positive subsets. Repertoires with fewer than 30,000 or more than 120,000 public chains, plus five repertoires with anomalous nucleotide sharing, were excluded from co-occurrence clustering. TCRdb retrieved this table from immuneACCESS and kept in-frame rearrangements only. Not all clones are present; in checked studies, unresolved V genes account for under half, and no reason is known for the remainder. V and J calls and clone size follow that table, whereas D and trimming were derived from the DNA. In this sample the table shows around 140,000 clones, approximately 80% of which occur a single time. Jointly, the top ten make up 1.8% of the sample.

The cohort consisted of more than 650 healthy bone marrow donors. All cohort members were sampled while nominally healthy, although unrecorded immune exposures were likely present. The donor was CMV seronegative and was included in the group of under 450 seronegative cohort members. A peripheral blood sample was collected from each donor, and TCR beta sequencing was performed on peripheral blood mononuclear cells. Genomic DNA extraction from the blood cell samples was performed with the Qiagen DNeasy Blood Extraction Kit. The germline V gene (reference sequence) yields PRHDT for CDR1 and FYEKMQ for CDR2. V is shortened by 0 bases, J by 0 bases, and the region joining them spans 8 bases. From the cysteine up to the phenylalanine, the CDR3 has a length of 15 residues. The sequence is cut down to CDR3 DNA, 45 bases in frame from base 1.

The sequencing input was PBMCs. The source of this sequence is a man between 40 and 49 years old in good health and CMV-seronegative. The chain is encoded by TRBV13 joined to TRBJ1-1, with no reliable assignment of the D segment. The bases read TGTGCCAGCAGCTTAGGAGCAGGCTTGAACACTGAAGCTTTCTTT. Its protein reads: CASSLGAGLNTEAFF.